This entry concerns a single TCR beta chain. As originally analysed: Quantification of nucleated cells was approximated via reference gene primer amplification. This table comes from immunoSEQ multiplex PCR, and its TCRdb copy is limited to in-frame clones, with some not included. V and J calls and clone size are given by that table; D and trimming were obtained from the DNA. The table lists roughly 120,000 clones, about 92% of them singletons. These data originate in a study of blood T cell repertoires in COVID-19. Turning to the study itself: COVID-19 samples from acute and convalescent phases originated in the United States, Italy and Spain. From T cells, B-cell-depleted T cells, or PBMCs came the material, which was cDNA or gDNA.

The CDR3 totals 16 residues. V lost 7 bases and J lost 5; bases outside the gene matches: 12. CDR1 MNHEY and CDR2 SVGEGT come from the germline V gene. The TCR comes from a man aged 50-59 years with active COVID-19. The V gene is TRBV6-2 or TRBV6-3, the J gene TRBJ2-5; 11 bases align to TRBD2. Sequencing used peripheral blood. The CDR3 loop is CASTPVAGGHRETQYF. DNA for the CDR3: TGTGCCAGCACCCCGGTAGCGGGGGGGCACCGGGAGACCCAGTACTTC.